A selection of T cell receptor beta chains follows, all from one sample in a study of blood T cell repertoires in COVID-19. Assay used: immunoSEQ multiplex PCR; TCRdb lists only in-frame clones, some missing. The table has over 350,000 clones, around 86% seen once. Sequencing was performed on peripheral blood. The receptors were gathered from a woman aged 25 to 39 with active or convalescent COVID-19. The conserved cysteine and the conserved F or W are not part of the CDR3 here. The order of the fields is V gene, J gene, CDR3 protein.

TRBV3-1/TRBV3-2	TRBJ1-1	ASTTDRPHTEAF
TRBV9	TRBJ2-3	ASSRWTSGSSTDTQY
TRBV7-2	TRBJ2-1	ASSLVLRGANEQF
TRBV11-2	TRBJ2-6	ASSSEIGLTLSGANVLT
TRBV9	TRBJ2-5	ASSGIAGGPLETQY
TRBV6-4	TRBJ2-3	ASSALGLAGDTQY
TRBV18	TRBJ2-7	ASALAGGPEERQY
TRBV30	TRBJ2-7	AWSVRQGQQY
TRBV5-4	TRBJ2-1	ASSPVGTSYNEQF
TRBV10-1	TRBJ2-1	ASSSREGGQF
TRBV19	TRBJ1-1	ASSGTPNTEAF
TRBV5-1	TRBJ2-1	ASSLTRDRGGNEQF
TRBV5-1	TRBJ2-1	ASSRGDNEQF
TRBV7-9	TRBJ2-1	ASSLGSSGTYNEQF
TRBV2	TRBJ1-2	ASSVGGWGYGYT
TRBV7-9	TRBJ1-2	ASSLYVGTDYGYT
TRBV5-6	TRBJ2-3	ASSFLAGFSTDTQY
TRBV2	TRBJ2-5	ASTGLETQY
TRBV11-2	TRBJ2-7	ASSLSLGAGGFASYEQY
TRBV27	TRBJ1-1	ASSRDSPGTEAF
TRBV3-1/TRBV3-2	TRBJ1-1	ASSLKTGMNTEAF
TRBV6-6	TRBJ1-1	ASRIPDTEAF
TRBV13	TRBJ2-2	ASSLVGGANTGELF
TRBV9	TRBJ2-3	ASSDHKRTSTDTQY
TRBV10-3	TRBJ1-4	ATRDQKEKLF
TRBV18	TRBJ2-7	ASSPRTSGSGYEQY
TRBV6-1	TRBJ1-4	ASSGQGTGGASNEKLF
TRBV5-1	TRBJ2-7	ASSFGGVADEQY
TRBV2	TRBJ2-5	ASSVLRGEQETQY
TRBV25-1	TRBJ1-2	ASSRGQGDNYGYT
TRBV9	TRBJ2-3	ASSVGATVHTDTQY
TRBV14	TRBJ1-1	ASSQGTGARGTEAF
TRBV29-1	TRBJ2-3	SVVPQGRTDTQY
TRBV2	TRBJ1-4	ASRTYRGRNEKLF
TRBV10-3	TRBJ1-4	ATRQGGEKLF
TRBV5-1	TRBJ1-1	ASSSWTGGITEAF
TRBV19	TRBJ2-7	ASTTTENPYEQY
TRBV5-1	TRBJ2-2	ASSLDSLTGELF
TRBV27	TRBJ1-1	ASSLTAAINTEAF
TRBV19	TRBJ1-5	ASSLRNQPQH
TRBV2	TRBJ2-3	ASGIGGAATQY
TRBV7-9	TRBJ1-2	ASSFDMRGSGYT
TRBV5-6	TRBJ2-4	ASSYLAKLAKNIQY
TRBV5-1	TRBJ1-3	ASSYTFATPSSGNTIY
TRBV27	TRBJ1-6	ASSQNDRVGNSPLH
TRBV6-5	TRBJ2-7	ASSTSAGSSYEQY
TRBV7-6	TRBJ1-1	ASSQPLGAPQAF
TRBV27	TRBJ2-3	ASSRGGSVSDTQY
TRBV5-1	TRBJ1-1	ASSLDTGTGGMNTEAF